This TCR beta chain was documented in a study of regulatory T cells in long-lasting Graves disease. Noted time point: newly diagnosed GD, antithyroid drugs for less than 3 months. Following extraction of RNA from PBMCs, that RNA was used to make the TCR library. The V end lost 6 bases, the J end lost 8 bases, and 11 bases lay between the germline ends. Germline CDR1 and CDR2: MDHEN and SYDVKM. The CDR3 has 13 residues. HTBI primers from iRepertoire and Arm-PCR of CDR3 regions yielded the TCR beta libraries. TCRdb analysed the multiplex PCR reads with MiXCR anew, one entry per CDR3 protein. Here the sample spans more than 300,000 distinct CDR3 sequences, 15% to 19% being singletons. This clonotype came up a few times.

The chain is built from TRBV28 and TRBJ1-6, with D perhaps TRBD1 (5 bases). This specimen consisted of peripheral blood mononuclear cells (PBMCs), obtained at new diagnosis, from a patient treated with antithyroid drugs. This clonotype originated in a female donor with Graves disease. CDR3 sequence (DNA): TGTGCCAGCAGGCGATGGGGGGATTCACCCCTCCACTTT. This encodes CASRRWGDSPLHF.